The following is a T cell receptor (beta chain) sequence with its context. This sample is part of a study of blood T cell repertoires in COVID-19. About the study: Whether acute or convalescent, the COVID-19 samples came from the United States, Italy and Spain.

In the source study's methods: Counts of nucleated cells, estimated from reference gene primer amplification, were obtained. Clones were sequenced by immunoSEQ multiplex PCR, and TCRdb holds only the in-frame ones, with some missing. V and J calls and clone size are given by that table; D and trimming were obtained from the DNA. The top ten clones hold approximately 19% of a sample with some 87,000 clones, over 60% of them seen once. The CDR3 has 15 amino acids. Germline V lookup: CDR1 SGHAT, CDR2 FQNNGV. Trimming at V came to 5 bases and at J to 9 bases, leaving 8 bases not matched to a gene. Sample: peripheral blood. J is TRBJ1-6 and V is TRBV11-2, with 9 nucleotides matching TRBD1. The sequence came from an elderly woman with active or convalescent COVID-19. CDR3 residues: CASSPGTGLGSPLHF. In DNA form, the CDR3 reads TGTGCCAGCAGCCCAGGGACAGGGTTAGGTTCACCCCTCCACTTT. Full variable domain (rest looked up from reference TRBV11-2 and TRBJ1-6): EAGVAQSPRYKIIEKRQSVAFWCNPISGHATLYWYQQILGQGPKLLIQFQNNGVVDDSQLPKDRFSAERLKGVDSTLKIQPAKLEDSAVYLCASSPGTGLGSPLHFGNGTRLTVT.